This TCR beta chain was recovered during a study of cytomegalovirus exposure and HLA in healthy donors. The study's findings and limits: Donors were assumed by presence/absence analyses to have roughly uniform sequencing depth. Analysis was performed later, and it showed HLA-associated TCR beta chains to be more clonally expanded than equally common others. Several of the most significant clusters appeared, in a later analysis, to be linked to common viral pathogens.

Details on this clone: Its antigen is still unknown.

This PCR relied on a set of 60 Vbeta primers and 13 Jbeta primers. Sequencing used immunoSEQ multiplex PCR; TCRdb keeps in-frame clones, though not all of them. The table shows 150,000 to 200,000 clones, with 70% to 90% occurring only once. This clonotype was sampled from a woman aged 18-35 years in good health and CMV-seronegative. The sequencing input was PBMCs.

CDR3 DNA sequence: TGTGCCAGCAGCGTAGCGGCTAGCGCCTACGAGCAGTACTTC. Protein product: CASSVAASAYEQYF. This sequence joins TRBV9 and TRBJ2-7; TRBD2 might be the D (6 bases). The V gene lost 0 bases and the J gene lost 2 bases, with 9 bases spanning the gap. The CDR3 runs to 14 residues. The germline V gene encodes CDR1 SGDLS and CDR2 YYNGEE.